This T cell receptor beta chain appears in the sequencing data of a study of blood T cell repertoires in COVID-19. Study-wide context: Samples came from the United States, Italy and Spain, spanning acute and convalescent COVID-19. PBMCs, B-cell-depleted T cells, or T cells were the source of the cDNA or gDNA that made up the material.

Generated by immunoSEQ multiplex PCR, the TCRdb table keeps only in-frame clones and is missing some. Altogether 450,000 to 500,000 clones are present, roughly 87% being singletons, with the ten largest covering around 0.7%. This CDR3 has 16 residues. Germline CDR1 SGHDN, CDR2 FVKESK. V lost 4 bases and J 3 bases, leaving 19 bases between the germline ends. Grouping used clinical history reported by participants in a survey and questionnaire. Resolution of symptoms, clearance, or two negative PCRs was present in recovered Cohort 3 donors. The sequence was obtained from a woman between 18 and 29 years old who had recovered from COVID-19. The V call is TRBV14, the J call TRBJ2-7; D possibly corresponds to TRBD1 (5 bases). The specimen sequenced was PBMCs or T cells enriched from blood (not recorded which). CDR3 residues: CASSRRQTLNYYEQYF. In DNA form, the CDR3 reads TGTGCCAGCAGCCGTAGACAGACTTTAAACTACTACGAGCAGTACTTC. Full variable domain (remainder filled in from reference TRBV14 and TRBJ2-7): EAGVTQFPSHSVIEKGQTVTLRCDPISGHDNLYWYRRVMGKEIKFLLHFVKESKQDESGMPNNRFLAERTGGTYSTLKVQPAELEDSGVYFCASSRRQTLNYYEQYFGPGTRLTVT.